This record looks at one TCR beta chain sequence and its context. This receptor's antigen is unknown. The record has no base qualities; no much larger clone is one base away. Donors formed part of the validation cohort, which comprised over a hundred subjects and was distinct from the first cohort of under 850 subjects. The data derive from a study of cytomegalovirus exposure and HLA in healthy donors (dated by TCRdb to between 2016 and 2019). About the investigation overall: The roughly 700 repertoires of the first cohort and the roughly 110 validation repertoires were produced on the same platform, according to a later analysis. The study aimed to test whether signatures of past pathogen exposure could be identified by cataloging public T cell receptors. Besides the first cohort of about 730 subjects, a separate validation cohort made up of roughly 130 different subjects was used. The study combined high-throughput TCR immunosequencing, statistical association of individual TCRs with disease status, and machine learning to predict cytomegalovirus infection status. Broad study findings and their caveats: A later analysis found that TCRs clustered in the first cohort also tended to co-occur in the approximately 120 validation repertoires, with just under 95% of cluster scores above 0. While some public TCRs were present in many individuals, most TCR sequences turned up only very rarely across donors. A later analysis lacked HLA typing for the validation cohort, so it scored co-occurrence in that cohort across all 110 or so repertoires. A total of some 180 TCR beta chains were listed by the study as associated with cytomegalovirus. In vitro tests confirmed that a few of the cytomegalovirus-associated TCR beta chains recognize cytomegalovirus antigens. Cytomegalovirus status was reported to be diagnosed by the classifier with high specificity and sensitivity in both the original and validation cohorts. The authors suggested that the approach could potentially be generalized to other disease states and immunological phenotypes.

The CDR3 covers 18 residues, taking in both the cysteine and the phenylalanine. Only the CDR3 portion is preserved as DNA: 54 bases, with reading frame beginning at the first base. Library generation was performed with the immunoSEQ multiplex PCR assay. The published analysis was carried out like this. To diagnose cytomegalovirus status from the catalog of TCR beta chain sequences, a statistical classification framework was built. TCRdb took this table from immuneACCESS and kept in-frame rearrangements with V and J called. Such tables lack part of the clones; where checked against another copy, unresolved V genes explain under half of the gap, and the rest is unexplained. From that table come the V and J calls and clone size; the DNA was used to work out D and trimming. For this sample the table gives around 190,000 clones, of which roughly 81% were detected only once. The top ten constitute 1% to 1.5% of the sample.

The source material was PBMCs. The clonotype was recovered from a woman aged 30 to 39 in good health and CMV-seronegative. The sequence links TRBV21-1 to TRBJ2-2; no DNA check was done on the table's D call, TRBD2. TRBV21-1 is classified as a pseudogene. CDR3 reads: CASPPPQRGALGTGELFF. The sequenced DNA is TGTGCCAGTCCGCCCCCTCAGCGGGGAGCCCTCGGGACCGGGGAGCTGTTTTTT.